The TCR beta chain under discussion was sequenced for a study of tumor-infiltrating lymphocytes in oesophageal squamous cell carcinoma. This clonotype counts as medium-sized (0.01 to 0.1%). Looked up from germline, CDR1 is SGHTA and CDR2 is FQGNSA. The CDR3 sequence is 15 residues long. Germline trimming cut 6 bases from V and 5 bases from J; bases unmatched to any gene: 10. MiXCR, run by TCRdb on the PCR reads, gives a single entry per CDR3 protein. The data show just under 20,000 distinct CDR3 sequences, with 41% seen just once and roughly 36% held by the top ten. This chain joins TRBV7-2 and TRBJ2-3; the match to TRBD2 covers 8 bases. This sequence was found in a male donor with esophageal squamous cell carcinoma. Source material: esophageal tumor tissue. Written as DNA, the CDR3 is TGTGCCAGCAGTTCAAGCGGGAGTCTTGGAGATACGCAGTATTTT. It is translated as CASSSSGSLGDTQYF.